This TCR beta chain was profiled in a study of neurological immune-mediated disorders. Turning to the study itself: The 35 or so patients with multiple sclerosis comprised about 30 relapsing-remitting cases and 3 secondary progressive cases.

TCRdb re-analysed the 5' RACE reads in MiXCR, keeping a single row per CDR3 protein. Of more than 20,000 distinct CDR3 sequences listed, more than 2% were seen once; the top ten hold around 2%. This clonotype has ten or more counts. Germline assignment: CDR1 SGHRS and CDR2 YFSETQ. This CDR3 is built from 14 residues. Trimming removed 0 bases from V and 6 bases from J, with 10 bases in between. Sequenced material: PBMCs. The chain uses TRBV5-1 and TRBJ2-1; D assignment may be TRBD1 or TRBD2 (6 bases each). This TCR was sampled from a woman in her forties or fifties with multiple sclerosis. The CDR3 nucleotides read TGCGCCAGCAGCTTGGCGGGGGCGGCCAATGAGCAGTTCTTC. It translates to CASSLAGAANEQFF.